What follows are 4 T cell receptor beta chains derived from one specimen sequenced in a study of cytomegalovirus exposure and HLA in healthy donors. Vbeta (60) and Jbeta (13) primers were used in the PCR. Repertoires were generated with immunoSEQ multiplex PCR, while TCRdb's copy carries only in-frame clones and drops some. Counted here are 150,000 or so clones, approximately 80% occurring once; the ten biggest clones make up 4.5%. Source material: PBMCs. The receptors come from a woman aged 50 to 60 in good health and CMV-seropositive.

This clone is a singleton in its sample. The missing conserved phenylalanine or tryptophan at the end of this CDR3 makes a read error likely. The chain recombines TRBV5-1 with TRBJ1-1; possibly TRBD1 for D (6 bases). The CDR3 contains 13 residues. Germline values: CDR1 SGHRS, CDR2 YFSETQ. In DNA, the CDR3 is TGCGTCAGCAGCTTGGCGGGGGGGCCCGAAGCTTTCCTT. Translating it yields CVSSLAGGPEAFL.

The rearrangement links TRBV6-5 to TRBJ2-5, with D tentatively TRBD2 (6 bases). Germline V gene lookup returns CDR1 MNHEY and CDR2 SVGAGI. V lost 1 base and J 4 bases, leaving 13 bases between the germline ends. This CDR3 contains 15 residues. The CDR3 coding sequence is TGTGCCAGCAGTTACTACAGGAGGGTGGGAGAGACCCAGTACTTC. Its translation is CASSYYRRVGETQYF.

This chain links TRBV27 with TRBJ1-2, with D hard to call. The CDR3 covers 13 residues. The V gene's germline CDR1 is MNHEY and CDR2 SMNVEV (reference sequence). Trimming cost V 5 bases and J 4 bases, with 11 bases left between them. This chain's CDR3 is CASSLREGYGYTF. For the CDR3, the DNA is TGTGCCAGCAGTCTCAGAGAGGGCTATGGCTACACCTTC.

This clone was picked up one time. This chain links TRBV5-5 with TRBJ1-2; TRBD1 matches 9 bases. Per the germline V gene, CDR1 is SGHKS and CDR2 is YYEKEE (reference sequence). V shed 1 base, J shed 4 bases, and the junction held 8 bases outside the gene matches. The CDR3 totals 16 residues. CDR3 DNA sequence: TGTGCCAGCAGCTTGTACCCACAGGGGGCTGGCTATGGCTACACCTTC. Its translation: CASSLYPQGAGYGYTF.